The entry below describes one T cell receptor beta chain. Produced via immunoSEQ multiplex PCR; TCRdb's table is partial and in-frame only. Of about 53,000 clones in the sample, about 80% were seen once. This record belongs to a study of blood T cell repertoires in COVID-19. Study-wide context: From the United States, Italy and Spain came samples of acute and convalescent COVID-19.

V shed 3 bases and J shed 5 bases, with 10 bases lying between them. The germline V gene encodes CDR1 LNHDA and CDR2 SQIVND (reference sequence). The CDR3 is 14 residues long. This clonotype was obtained from a human donor in a cohort sampled during active COVID-19. Sequenced: peripheral blood. The chain joins TRBV19 to TRBJ1-4; unclear D gene. The CDR3 reads CASSIRQRNEKLFF. DNA of the CDR3: TGTGCCAGTAGTATCAGGCAAAGAAATGAAAAACTGTTTTTT.